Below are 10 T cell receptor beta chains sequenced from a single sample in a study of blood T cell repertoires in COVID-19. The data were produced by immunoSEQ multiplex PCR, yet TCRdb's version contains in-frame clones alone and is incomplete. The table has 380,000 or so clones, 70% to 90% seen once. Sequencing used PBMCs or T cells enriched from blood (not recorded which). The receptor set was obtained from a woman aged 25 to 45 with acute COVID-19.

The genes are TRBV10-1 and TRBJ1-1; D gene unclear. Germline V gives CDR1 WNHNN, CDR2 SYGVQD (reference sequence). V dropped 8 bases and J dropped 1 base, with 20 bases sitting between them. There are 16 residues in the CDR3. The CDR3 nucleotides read TGCGCCAGCCCGCCGGGTGAGGGAAGCTCGAACACTGAAGCTTTCTTT. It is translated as CASPPGEGSSNTEAFF.

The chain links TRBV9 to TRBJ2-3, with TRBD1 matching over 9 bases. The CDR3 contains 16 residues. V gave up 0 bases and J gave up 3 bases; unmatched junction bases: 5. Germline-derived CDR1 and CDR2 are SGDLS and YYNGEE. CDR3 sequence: CASSVETGGRTDTQYF. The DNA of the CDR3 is TGTGCCAGCAGCGTAGAGACAGGGGGGCGGACAGATACGCAGTATTTT.

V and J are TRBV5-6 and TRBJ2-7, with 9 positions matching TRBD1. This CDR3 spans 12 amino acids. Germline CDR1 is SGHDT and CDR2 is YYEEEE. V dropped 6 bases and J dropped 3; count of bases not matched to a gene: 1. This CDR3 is CASKTGGYEQYF. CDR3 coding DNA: TGTGCCAGCAAGACAGGGGGCTACGAGCAGTACTTC.

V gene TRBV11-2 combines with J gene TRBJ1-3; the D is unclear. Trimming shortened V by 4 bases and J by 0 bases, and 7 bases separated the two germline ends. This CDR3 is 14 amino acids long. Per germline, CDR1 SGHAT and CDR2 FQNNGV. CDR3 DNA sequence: TGTGCCAGCAGCTCCGGTCACTCTGGAAACACCATATATTTT. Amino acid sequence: CASSSGHSGNTIYF.

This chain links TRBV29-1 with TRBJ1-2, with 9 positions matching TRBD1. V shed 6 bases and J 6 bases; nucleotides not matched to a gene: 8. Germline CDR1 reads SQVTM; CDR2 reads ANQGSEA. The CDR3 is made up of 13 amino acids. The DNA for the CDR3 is TGCAGCGTGATGACAGGGGGAAATAATGGCTACACCTTC. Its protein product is CSVMTGGNNGYTF.

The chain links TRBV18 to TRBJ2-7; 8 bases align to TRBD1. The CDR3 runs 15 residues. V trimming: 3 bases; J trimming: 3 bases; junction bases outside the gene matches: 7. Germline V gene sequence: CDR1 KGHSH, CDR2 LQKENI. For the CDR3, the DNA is TGTGCCAGCTCACCTCAAACCGGGACAGGCTACGAGCAGTACTTC. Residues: CASSPQTGTGYEQYF.

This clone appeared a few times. The CDR3 protein is CASSSGTGNTIYF. CDR3 nucleotides: TGTGCCAGCAGTTCGGGGACTGGAAACACCATATATTTT. The V and J genes are TRBV12-3 or TRBV12-4 and TRBJ1-3; no clear D gene. The CDR3 contains 13 residues. Trimming stripped 4 bases from V and 2 bases from J, with 6 bases between.

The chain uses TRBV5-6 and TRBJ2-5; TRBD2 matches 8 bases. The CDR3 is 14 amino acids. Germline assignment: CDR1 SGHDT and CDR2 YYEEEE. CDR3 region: CATGLASGGETQYF. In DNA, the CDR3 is TGTGCTACGGGCCTGGCCAGCGGGGGAGAGACCCAGTACTTC. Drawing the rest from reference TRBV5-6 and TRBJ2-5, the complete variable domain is DAGVTQSPTHLIKTRGQQVTLRCSPKSGHDTVSWYQQALGQGPQFIFQYYEEEERQRGNFPDRFSGHQFPNYSSELNVNALLLGDSALYLCATGLASGGETQYFGPGTRLLVL.

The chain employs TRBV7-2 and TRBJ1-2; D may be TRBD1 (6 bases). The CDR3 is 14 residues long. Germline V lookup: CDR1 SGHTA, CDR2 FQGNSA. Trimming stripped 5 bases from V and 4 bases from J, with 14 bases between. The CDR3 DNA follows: TGTGCCAGCAGCGACAGGATATCGGGCTATGGCTACACCTTC. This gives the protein CASSDRISGYGYTF. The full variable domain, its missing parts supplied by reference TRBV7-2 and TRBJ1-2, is GAGVSQSPSNKVTEKGKDVELRCDPISGHTALYWYRQSLGQGLEFLIYFQGNSAPDKSGLPSDRFSAERTGGSVSTLTIQRTQQEDSAVYLCASSDRISGYGYTFGSGTRLTVV.

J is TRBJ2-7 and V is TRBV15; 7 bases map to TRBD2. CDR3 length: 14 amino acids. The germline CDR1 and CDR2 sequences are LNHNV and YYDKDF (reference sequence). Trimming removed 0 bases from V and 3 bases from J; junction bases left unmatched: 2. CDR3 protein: CATSRETGGYEQYF. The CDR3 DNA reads TGTGCCACCAGCAGAGAGACGGGGGGCTACGAGCAGTACTTC.